This TCR beta chain was observed in a study of OX40 agonist ivuxolimab in advanced cancers. Study-level information: The patients received agonistic anti-OX40 (CD134) antibody ivuxolimab. Participants averaged about 66 years of age (range 23 to 79) and were around 83% male. Study observations and caveats: Partial responders dosed at 0.1-3.0 mg/kg displayed clonal expansion ranking among the lowest.

V lost 2 bases, J lost 4 bases, and 11 bases lay in between. The germline gives CDR1 KGHSH, CDR2 LQKENI. This CDR3 is 14 amino acids long. Sampling times: baseline, cycle 4 day 1, cycle 7 day 1. The data were produced by immunoSEQ multiplex PCR, yet TCRdb's version contains in-frame clones alone and is incomplete. The sample has about 80,000 clones; 84% are singletons. This clone was counted a single time. Its antigen is unknown. The clonotype originates from an adult with an advanced solid tumor such as melanoma, head and neck, liver or kidney cancer. The source was CD4+ or CD8+ T cells sorted from blood, collected in a trial of the OX40 agonist ivuxolimab. The V gene is TRBV18, the J gene TRBJ1-1, with D hard to call. The CDR3 DNA reads as TGTGCCAGCTCACCATTCGGGGAGACCACTGAAGCTTTCTTT. It yields the protein CASSPFGETTEAFF. Drawing the rest from reference TRBV18 and TRBJ1-1, the complete variable domain is NAGVMQNPRHLVRRRGQEARLRCSPMKGHSHVYWYRQLPEEGLKFMVYLQKENIIDESGMPKERFSAEFPKEGPSILRIQQVVRGDSAAYFCASSPFGETTEAFFGQGTRLTVV.